The source of this T cell receptor (beta chain) is a study of cytomegalovirus exposure and HLA in healthy donors. PCR employed 60 Vbeta and 13 Jbeta primers. Assay used: immunoSEQ multiplex PCR; TCRdb lists only in-frame clones, some missing. The repertoire holds 100,000 or so clones, with roughly 80% as singletons. The CDR3 extends over 14 amino acids. Trimming cost V 0 bases and J 5 bases, with 12 bases left between them. Germline CDR1 is GTSNPN and CDR2 is SVGIG (reference sequence). This sequence originates from a man between 40 and 49 years old in good health and CMV-seronegative. The V gene is TRBV30, the J gene TRBJ2-3; TRBD1 is a possible D gene (6 bases). The sequenced sample consisted of PBMCs. CDR3: CAWSVRGFVDTQYF. DNA of the CDR3: TGTGCCTGGAGTGTAAGGGGGTTCGTAGATACGCAGTATTTT.